The 21 T cell receptor beta chains reported below all come from one sample, sequenced in a study of OX40 agonist ivuxolimab in advanced cancers. The library was obtained by the immunoSEQ multiplex PCR assay. TCRdb took over this immuneACCESS table, retaining in-frame rearrangements with V and J assigned. Such tables are incomplete; in checked studies, under half of the missing clones stem from an unresolved V gene, and the remainder is unexplained. The sample includes 55,000 to 70,000 clones, with about 85% observed a single time. Approximately 1.3% of the sample is held by the ten biggest clonotypes. The sequences come from CD4+ or CD8+ T cells sorted from blood, collected in a trial of the OX40 agonist ivuxolimab. The receptors originated from an adult with an advanced solid tumor such as melanoma, head and neck, liver or kidney cancer.

Remarks on this clone: One end of the junction varies from germline; a read error may be responsible. The chain links TRBV7-3 to TRBJ2-5; D gene ambiguous. The CDR3 has 13 amino acids. Germline loops: CDR1 SGHTA, CDR2 FQGTGA. CDR3 nucleotide sequence: TGTGCCAGCAGCATGGACCATCAAGGGACCCAGTACTTC. This translates into CASSMDHQGTQYF.

This chain connects TRBV6-5 to TRBJ2-7; 12 nucleotides line up with TRBD1. V lost 4 bases to trimming and J lost 4 bases; unmatched junction nucleotides: 8. Germline lookup yields CDR1 MNHEY and CDR2 SVGAGI. The CDR3 length is 16 residues. The CDR3 spells CASSSRRDRGPYEQYF. The CDR3 DNA reads TGTGCCAGCAGTTCCCGCCGGGACAGGGGGCCGTACGAGCAGTACTTC.

The V call is TRBV6-5, the J call TRBJ2-1, with D possibly being TRBD1 (5 bases). This CDR3 has 12 amino acids. V dropped 4 bases and J dropped 9 bases, with 10 bases sitting between them. Germline assignment: CDR1 MNHEY and CDR2 SVGAGI. The CDR3: CASSFLQGEQFF. The CDR3 DNA sequence: TGTGCCAGCAGTTTTCTTCAGGGTGAGCAGTTCTTC.

The chain recombines TRBV29-1 with TRBJ2-5, with D possibly matching TRBD1 (5 bases). Per the germline V gene, CDR1 is SQVTM and CDR2 is ANQGSEA. V was trimmed by 2 bases and J by 1 base, leaving 8 bases between them. The CDR3 totals 13 residues. The CDR3 loop is CSVERRAQETQYF. CDR3 bases: TGCAGCGTTGAACGCAGGGCCCAAGAGACCCAGTACTTC.

The chain links TRBV5-1 to TRBJ2-4; no reliable D call. Deletions cut 4 bases from V and 9 bases from J, with 17 bases between. The CDR3 contains 14 residues. CDR1 SGHRS and CDR2 YFSETQ come from the germline V gene. DNA of the CDR3: TGCGCCAGCAGCCTTATAGAAACCCCGGCCATTCAGTACTTC. Its translation: CASSLIETPAIQYF.

This chain links TRBV7-6 with TRBJ2-2, with TRBD1 matching over 7 bases. Germline lookup yields CDR1 SGHVS and CDR2 FNYEAQ. The CDR3 length is 14 residues. V shed 6 bases, J shed 6 bases, and the junction held 7 bases outside the gene matches. DNA of the CDR3: TGTGCCAGCAGACCATCCCAGGGGGCCGGGGAGCTGTTTTTT. It is translated as CASRPSQGAGELFF.

The chain joins TRBV7-2 to TRBJ1-4, with 8 positions matching TRBD1. CDR3 length: 14 residues. CDR1 is SGHTA, CDR2 FQGNSA, per germline. Unmatched junction bases numbered 7, after V lost 5 bases and J lost 8 bases. CDR3 protein: CASSLQGGREKLFF. For the CDR3, the DNA is TGTGCCAGCAGCCTACAGGGGGGGAGGGAAAAACTGTTTTTT.

This clone appeared a few times. The chain carries TRBV7-2 and TRBJ2-2; 8 bases align to TRBD1. Germline CDR1 and CDR2: SGHTA and FQGNSA. The CDR3 runs 14 residues. The junction had 6 bases not matched to a gene; V was cut back by 5 bases and J by 7 bases. The CDR3 nucleotides read TGTGCCAGCAGCGTAGACAGGGGTTACGGGGAGCTGTTTTTT. Translated: CASSVDRGYGELFF.

This rearrangement joins TRBV2 to TRBJ1-2, with 8 bases that match TRBD1. V was clipped by 4 bases and J by 4 bases; unmatched bases: 5. The CDR3 is 14 residues long. Germline V gene sequence: CDR1 SNHLY, CDR2 FYNNEI. CDR3 in DNA: TGTGCCAGCAGTGGGGACAGGATCCTCTATGGCTACACCTTC. This sequence encodes CASSGDRILYGYTF.

The chain is built from TRBV27 and TRBJ1-5, with TRBD1 as a possible D gene (6 bases). Germline CDR1 MNHEY, CDR2 SMNVEV (reference sequence). The V end lost 10 bases, the J end lost 4 bases, and 17 bases lay between the germline ends. The CDR3 spans 14 residues. The CDR3 DNA reads TGTGCCACCTCCGCGGGGGCGCGGAATCAGCCCCAGCATTTT. Its translation is CATSAGARNQPQHF.

V and J are TRBV5-1 and TRBJ2-7, with 7 bases aligning to TRBD2. This CDR3 has 15 residues. V trimming: 0 bases; J trimming: 2 bases; junction bases outside the gene matches: 5. Germline V CDR1 and CDR2: SGHRS, YFSETQ. DNA of the CDR3: TGCGCCAGCAGCTTGGCCGGGGGGATAACCTACGAGCAGTACTTC. Translated, it gives CASSLAGGITYEQYF.

The J gene is TRBJ1-2, the V gene TRBV9; D is uncertain. Germline CDR1 SGDLS, CDR2 YYNGEE. V was clipped by 4 bases and J by 7 bases, with 11 bases between them. The CDR3 is made up of 12 amino acids. The CDR3 loop reads CASSYLDGGYTF. The CDR3, as DNA: TGTGCCAGCAGCTACTTGGATGGTGGCTACACCTTC.

This chain uses TRBV29-1 with TRBJ2-1; a weak D match, TRBD2 (5 bases). Germline V gene data show CDR1 as SQVTM and CDR2 as ANQGSEA. The CDR3 spans 12 residues. The DNA for the CDR3 is TGCAGGGCTGAGGGCCCCAACTTTAAGCAGTTCTTC. Amino acid sequence: CRAEGPNFKQFF.

CDR3 coding DNA: TGTGCCAGCAGTGCCATCAATGACCCTAACTATGGCTACACCTTC. As protein: CASSAINDPNYGYTF. V usage is TRBV6-1 and J usage is TRBJ1-2; D gene ambiguous. CDR3 length: 15 residues. Deletions cut 4 bases from V and 0 bases from J, with 12 bases between. The germline gives CDR1 MNHNS, CDR2 SASEGT.

The rearrangement links TRBV28 to TRBJ1-1, with D unresolved. The length of the CDR3 is 13 residues. V lost 6 bases and J lost 2, with 10 bases in between. Germline CDR1 reads MDHEN; CDR2 reads SYDVKM. The DNA for the CDR3 is TGTGCCAGCAGCTTACCAGGCAACACTGAAGCTTTCTTT. This codes for CASSLPGNTEAFF.

This chain links TRBV21-1 with TRBJ1-2. TRBV21-1 is a pseudogene segment. The CDR3 is made up of 14 amino acids. CDR3 protein: CASSKVRGYYGYTF. CDR3 bases: TGTGCCAGCAGCAAAGTCCGGGGGTACTATGGCTACACCTTC.

The chain combines TRBV7-9 with TRBJ2-4, with TRBD2 matching 7 bases. Germline V CDR1 and CDR2: SEHNR, FQNEAQ (reference sequence). After removal of 1 base from V and 8 bases from J, the junction contained 5 bases not matched to a gene. This CDR3 spans 14 amino acids. The CDR3 DNA follows: TGTGCCAGCAGCTTAGGAGGGAGGGTGGACATTCAGTACTTC. Amino acid sequence: CASSLGGRVDIQYF.

The chain links TRBV20-1 to TRBJ2-7; no clear D gene. The CDR3 covers 11 residues. V lost 0 bases and J 9 bases, leaving 9 bases between the germline ends. Germline V gene lookup returns CDR1 DFQATT and CDR2 SNEGSKA (reference sequence). DNA of the CDR3: TGCAGTGCTAGAGACAGAAGAGGGCAGTACTTC. It yields the protein CSARDRRGQYF.

The chain uses TRBV5-1 and TRBJ1-6; 7 bases align to TRBD1. The CDR3 loop spans 15 amino acids. Germline V gene sequence: CDR1 SGHRS, CDR2 YFSETQ. The J segment lost 6 bases and the V segment lost 5 bases, leaving 8 bases of the junction unmatched. The CDR3 DNA reads as TGCGCCAGCAGTACAGGGGATGTCCTTAATTCACCCCTCCACTTT. It is translated as CASSTGDVLNSPLHF.

This rearrangement joins TRBV12-5 to TRBJ1-2; TRBD1 aligns across 7 bases. V trimming: 1 base; J trimming: 4 bases; junction bases outside the gene matches: 15. The CDR3 consists of 18 residues. The germline gives CDR1 LGHNT, CDR2 FRNRAP. In DNA form, the CDR3 reads TGTGCTAGTGGTTTGGCCCCGGGACAGCCTGGTTGGGTCTATGGCTACACCTTC. It yields the protein CASGLAPGQPGWVYGYTF.

The chain employs TRBV6-5 and TRBJ2-1, with a tentative D call TRBD2 (6 bases). V gave up 4 bases and J gave up 7 bases, with 14 bases separating them. CDR1 MNHEY and CDR2 SVGAGI come from the germline V gene. CDR3 length: 14 residues. DNA of the CDR3: TGTGCCAGCAGTTCCCGAGGGAGGTGGAATGAGCAGTTCTTC. Its protein product is CASSSRGRWNEQFF.